This T cell receptor (beta chain) was identified during a study of cytomegalovirus exposure and HLA in healthy donors (dated by TCRdb to about 2017). Regarding the study in general: An earlier analysis of roughly 500 of the donors reported about 250 Gb of sequence data and 100 million to 130 million unique TCR beta sequences from 150 million to 200 million T cells. Roughly 300 gigabases of sequencing data and approximately 80 million unique TCR sequences were included in an early release covering about 600 HLA-typed donors. Among the roughly 370 genotyped donors, approximately 76% belonged to the genetic ancestry cluster associated with self-reported Caucasian donors. The study aimed to test whether signatures of past pathogen exposure could be identified by cataloging public T cell receptors. Using immunosequencing, the study profiled T cell repertoires from some 670 subjects and related those repertoires to cytomegalovirus serostatus. Along with the roughly 710-subject first cohort, a separate validation cohort of over a hundred different subjects was used. To predict cytomegalovirus infection status, the study brought together high-throughput TCR immunosequencing, statistical association of individual TCRs with disease status, and machine learning. To study patterns of TCR occurrence, a later analysis re-analyzed previously published TCR beta repertoires from under 750 donors and added high-resolution HLA genotyping. Rather than using new phenotypic data, the later analysis identified candidate immune exposures from TCR beta sequences and from how often those sequences occurred across donors. In an earlier analysis of a few hundred of the donors, high-throughput TCR beta sequencing was used to judge whether each TCR beta V gene segment behaved as functional or pseudogenic. Donor age, sex, ethnicity and CMV serostatus were compiled alongside the repertoire data. In a later genetic analysis, genome-wide SNP genotypes for about 55% of the roughly 700 donors were used, and that subset was treated as a discovery cohort. Every repertoire in the discovery cohort had been generated on one and the same sequencing platform. HLA typing covered class I and class II loci at four-digit resolution. The number of donors typed differed by locus, with 629-630 for A, B, C, DRB1 and DQB1, more than 500 for DQA1, over 600 for DPA1, and some 470 for DPB1. Because of strong linkage in the cohort, roughly five DR-DQ haplotypes were treated as single units for association and clustering. Among over 350 genotyped donors of the cohort, an average of about 240,000 unique TCR beta nucleotide sequences were sequenced per donor, roughly 20% of them non-productive. The investigation overall reported the following: In a later analysis, HLA-associated TCR beta chains showed more clonal expansion and lower generation probabilities than non-associated chains that were equally common. In a later analysis, around 15,000 TCR beta sequences were associated with specific HLA alleles at a false discovery rate of 0.05. A cluster of highly shared sequence variants was judged likely to represent a technical artifact of the sequencing pipeline. Across donors, most TCR sequences were observed very rarely, whereas some public TCRs were present in many individuals. An earlier analysis of approximately 540 of the donors showed that most TCR beta V segments appeared in productive rearrangements either about 90% or about 30% of the time, which broadly matched IMGT annotations. Cytomegalovirus status was reported to be diagnosed by the classifier with high specificity and sensitivity in both the original and validation cohorts. In a later analysis, TCR association rates were found to vary across HLA loci, with the most associated TCRs seen for DRB1 alleles and the fewest for HLA-C alleles. For the cohort, immune exposure information was limited to CMV serostatus. A few of the identified cytomegalovirus-associated TCR beta chains were confirmed in vitro to be specific for cytomegalovirus antigens. V-gene and J-gene trimming of TCR beta chains was associated with a missense DCLRE1C variant in a later genetic analysis, and the association was replicated in an independent cohort. A further reported finding was that TCR beta sequences accurately predicted the HLA-A and HLA-B alleles for most subjects in the first cohort. The earlier analysis of 450 to 700 of the donors excluded some 16 rarely observed V segments, including chromosome 9 orphons, because counts were too low. Because some donors lacked HLA typing at each locus, the association tests relied only on the typed subset. Correlated functional status among segregating V segments might reflect linkage disequilibrium, but an unknown experimental factor could not be ruled out. The study gave a list of under 200 TCR beta chains associated with cytomegalovirus. The authors suggested that the approach could potentially be generalized to other disease states and immunological phenotypes. Strong co-occurrence of HLA alleles, especially DR and DQ, made assigning TCR associations to individual alleles difficult. According to a later genetic analysis, donors in an Asian-associated ancestry cluster had fewer N-insertions in productive TCRs than the approximately 650-donor mean. In a later analysis, most CMV-associated TCR beta chains were found to appear HLA-restricted, with HLA associations seemingly driven largely by CMV exposure. Several of the top co-occurrence clusters appeared to be linked to parvovirus B19, influenza, CMV and Epstein-Barr virus, according to a later analysis. In this cohort, only TCR beta chains were sequenced, and detectable features were limited by the absence of alpha or paired-chain data. Some IMGT-functional V segments, including TRBV6-2 and TRBV6-3, could not be distinguished by the 87-base-pair reads and were therefore excluded. Presence/absence analyses assumed roughly uniform sequencing depth across donors, an assumption that may not hold.

Worth noting for this clone: The antigen it binds to is not known. No qualities accompany the bases; no much larger clone lies one base away.

Preparation of the library involved the immunoSEQ multiplex PCR assay. The multiplex PCR relied on a mix of 60 forward primers for TCR Vbeta segments and 13 reverse primers for TCR Jbeta segments. The CDR3 region of rearranged TCR beta genes was amplified from genomic DNA by a multiplex PCR assay. Amplified TCR beta libraries were sequenced as 87-base-pair reads on the Illumina HiSeq System. As for the original processing: A later analysis tallied 75 million to 95 million unique TCR beta chains across the 610 or so repertoires, and approximately 12 million of those chains were shared by two or more donors. To remove PCR and sequencing errors, raw reads were error-corrected and collapsed into unique sequences using a nearest-neighbor algorithm that merged closely related sequences. Alignment of CDR3 sequences to IMGT reference sequences was used to assign V, D and J gene segments. For a sequence to be retained, a match of at least six nucleotides was required to both a V gene segment and a J gene segment. Rearrangements were classified as productive when the CDR3 lacked stop codons and remained in frame with V and J, and all other rearrangements were classified as non-productive. Following IMGT convention, CDR3 was defined as the stretch from the second conserved V-encoded cysteine up to the conserved J-encoded phenylalanine. The earlier analysis of about 620 of the donors excluded sequences that lacked an unambiguous match to a single V gene segment. An earlier analysis of 587 of the donors called V segments functional above 56.7% productive rearrangements and segregating when the between-donor standard deviation exceeded 5%. A statistical classification framework was built to diagnose cytomegalovirus status from the catalog of TCR beta chain sequences. A later analysis assigned V and J genes by comparing TCR nucleotide sequences with IMGT/GENE-DB human TR gene sequences. A later analysis assigned CDR3 sequences and most-parsimonious VDJ recombination scenarios with the TCRdist pipeline. In a later analysis, each TCR beta chain was defined by its CDR3 amino acid sequence together with its V-gene family, and reads lacking a unique V-gene family were excluded. To address suspected cross-contamination and a sequencing artifact, a later analysis removed approximately 600 highly shared, low-generation-probability nucleotide sequences. A later analysis calculated a clonal expansion index for each public chain from normalized within-repertoire ranks of inferred template counts. A later analysis computed generation probabilities with a VDJ recombination model fitted to out-of-frame rearrangements, and checked the results against IGoR. In a later analysis, hypergeometric tests were used to score TCR-TCR, TCR-HLA and TCR-CMV co-occurrence, with a repertoire-size bias correction applied to TCR pairs. In a later analysis, false discovery rates were estimated by permuting HLA or CMV assignments 20 times. A later analysis grouped co-occurring TCRs with DBSCAN, adding TCRdist sequence similarity when clustering within HLA-allele-positive subsets. For co-occurrence clustering, repertoires with fewer than 30,000 or more than 120,000 public chains were excluded, along with five or six repertoires with anomalous nucleotide sharing. Entries here come from immuneACCESS through TCRdb and include only in-frame sequences with V and J called. Some clones fail to appear in such tables; in the studies checked, an unresolved V gene covers under half of the shortfall, and the cause of the remainder is unknown. V, J and clone size were drawn from that table, and D and trimming were deduced from the DNA. The sample table records fewer than 150,000 clones; around 70% of these occur just once. The biggest ten clones account for 1.6% of the sample.

The CDR1 and CDR2 encoded by the germline V gene are WSHSY and SAAADI. Measured from the cysteine to the phenylalanine, the CDR3 is 11 residues long. Only the CDR3 part of the read is kept: 33 bases, read in frame from the first base. Between the V and J ends, shortened by 8 bases and 5 bases respectively, the junction contains 7 bases. The cohort consisted of approximately 690 healthy bone marrow donors. At the time of sampling, all cohort members were nominally healthy, though unrecorded immune exposures were likely present. The donor was CMV seronegative and was included in the group of under 450 seronegative cohort members. A peripheral blood sample was collected from each donor, and TCR beta sequencing was performed on peripheral blood mononuclear cells. Genomic DNA was extracted from the blood cell samples with the Qiagen DNeasy Blood Extraction Kit.

Sequenced material: PBMCs. Recombination connected TRBV10-2 to TRBJ2-1, with no confidently assigned D gene. The TCR comes from a woman aged 25 to 39 in good health and CMV-seronegative. The nucleotide sequence reads as follows: TGCGCCAGCGGGCTGAACAATGAGCAGTTCTTC. It codes for CASGLNNEQFF.